The present T cell receptor (beta chain) was sequenced within a study of control samples from healthy donors and cancer patients. This clone has just one count. Profiling relied on immunoSEQ multiplex PCR, and the TCRdb table lists in-frame clones only, not all of them. The sample holds roughly 100,000 clones, approximately 86% seen once. CDR1 and CDR2 from the germline V gene are LGHDT and YNNKEL (reference sequence). The V end was cut by 4 bases, the J end by 7 bases, with 19 bases between. The CDR3 has 15 amino acids. V is TRBV3-1 (or the pseudogene TRBV3-2) and J is TRBJ1-2; tentatively, D is TRBD1 (5 bases). Material for sequencing was blood. This clonotype originated in a woman aged 45-60 years in good health. The CDR3 region is CASSPASRGDSGYTF. For the CDR3, the DNA is TGTGCCAGCAGCCCAGCTTCCCGAGGGGATAGTGGCTACACCTTC.